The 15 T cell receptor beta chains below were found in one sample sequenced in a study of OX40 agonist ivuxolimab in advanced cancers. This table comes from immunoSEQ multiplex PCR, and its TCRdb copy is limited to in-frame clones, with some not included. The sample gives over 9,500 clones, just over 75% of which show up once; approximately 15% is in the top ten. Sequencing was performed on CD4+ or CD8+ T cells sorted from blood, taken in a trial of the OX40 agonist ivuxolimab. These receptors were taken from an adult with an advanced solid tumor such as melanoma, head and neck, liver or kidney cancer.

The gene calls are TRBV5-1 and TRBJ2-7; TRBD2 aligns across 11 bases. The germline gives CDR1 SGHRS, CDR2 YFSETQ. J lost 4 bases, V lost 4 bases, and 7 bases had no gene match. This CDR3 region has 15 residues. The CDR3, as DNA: TGCGCCAGCAGCGCACCGGGACTAGCGGCTTACGAGCAGTACTTC. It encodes CASSAPGLAAYEQYF.

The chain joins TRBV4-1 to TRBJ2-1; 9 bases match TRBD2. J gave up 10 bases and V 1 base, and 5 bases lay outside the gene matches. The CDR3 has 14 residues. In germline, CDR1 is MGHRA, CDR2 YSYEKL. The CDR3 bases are TGCGCCAGCAGCCAAGTTGGTGCGGGGGGGGAGCAGTTCTTC. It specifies CASSQVGAGGEQFF.

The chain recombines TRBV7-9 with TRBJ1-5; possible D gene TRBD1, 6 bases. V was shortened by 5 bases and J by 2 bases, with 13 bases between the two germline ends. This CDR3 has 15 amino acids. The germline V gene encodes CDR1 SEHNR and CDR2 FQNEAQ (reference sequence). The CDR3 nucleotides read TGTGCCAGCAGCAGGGGGGGCATGGGCAATCAGCCCCAGCATTTT. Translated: CASSRGGMGNQPQHF. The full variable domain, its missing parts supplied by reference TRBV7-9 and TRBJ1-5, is DTGVSQNPRHKITKRGQNVTFRCDPISEHNRLYWYRQTLGQGPEFLTYFQNEAQLEKSRLLSDRFSAERPKGSFSTLEIQRTEQGDSAMYLCASSRGGMGNQPQHFGDGTRLSIL.

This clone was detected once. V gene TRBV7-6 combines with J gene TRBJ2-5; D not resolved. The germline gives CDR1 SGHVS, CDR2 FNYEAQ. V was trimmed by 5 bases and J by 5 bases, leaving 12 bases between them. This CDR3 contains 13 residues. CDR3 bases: TGTGCCAGCAGCGTCTTTTCTGGTGAGACCCAGTACTTC. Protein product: CASSVFSGETQYF.

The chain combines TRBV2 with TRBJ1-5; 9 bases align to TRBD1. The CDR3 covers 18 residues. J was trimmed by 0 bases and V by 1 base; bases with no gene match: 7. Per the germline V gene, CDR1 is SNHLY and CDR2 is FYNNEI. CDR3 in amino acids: CASSEGDRVGISNQPQHF. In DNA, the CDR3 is TGTGCCAGCAGTGAAGGGGACAGGGTGGGGATTAGCAATCAGCCCCAGCATTTT.

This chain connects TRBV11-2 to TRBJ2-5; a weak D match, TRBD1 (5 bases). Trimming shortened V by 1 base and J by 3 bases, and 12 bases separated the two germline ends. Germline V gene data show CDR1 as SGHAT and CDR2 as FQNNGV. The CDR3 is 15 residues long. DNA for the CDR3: TGTGCCAGCAGCTTAGGTGTGGGCAGGGAAGAGACCCAGTACTTC. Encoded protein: CASSLGVGREETQYF.

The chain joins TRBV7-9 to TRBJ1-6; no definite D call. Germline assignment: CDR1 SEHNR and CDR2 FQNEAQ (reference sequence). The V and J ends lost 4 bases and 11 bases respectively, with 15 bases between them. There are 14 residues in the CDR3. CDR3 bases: TGTGCCAGCAGCTCTGAAAGCTACACGGCACCCCTCCACTTT. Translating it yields CASSSESYTAPLHF. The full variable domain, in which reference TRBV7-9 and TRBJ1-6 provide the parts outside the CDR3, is DTGVSQNPRHKITKRGQNVTFRCDPISEHNRLYWYRQTLGQGPEFLTYFQNEAQLEKSRLLSDRFSAERPKGSFSTLEIQRTEQGDSAMYLCASSSESYTAPLHFGNGTRLTVT.

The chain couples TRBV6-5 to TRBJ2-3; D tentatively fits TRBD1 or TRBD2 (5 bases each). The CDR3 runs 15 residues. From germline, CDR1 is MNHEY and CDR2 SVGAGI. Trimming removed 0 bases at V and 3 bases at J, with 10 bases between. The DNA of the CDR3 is TGTGCCAGCAGTTACTCGAGAGGGGCTACAGATACGCAGTATTTT. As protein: CASSYSRGATDTQYF.

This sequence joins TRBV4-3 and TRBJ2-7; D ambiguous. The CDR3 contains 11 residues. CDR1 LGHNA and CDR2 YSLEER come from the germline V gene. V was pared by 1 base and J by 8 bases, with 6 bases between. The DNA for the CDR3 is TGCGCCAGCAGCCAAGTCAGTCAGCAGTACTTC. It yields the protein CASSQVSQQYF.

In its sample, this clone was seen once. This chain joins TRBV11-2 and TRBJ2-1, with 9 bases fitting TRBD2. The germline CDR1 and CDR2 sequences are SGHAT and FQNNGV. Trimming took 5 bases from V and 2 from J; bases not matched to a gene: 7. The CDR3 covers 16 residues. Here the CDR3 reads CASSKYSGGTYNEQFF. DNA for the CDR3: TGTGCCAGCAGCAAGTATAGCGGGGGAACCTACAATGAGCAGTTCTTC.

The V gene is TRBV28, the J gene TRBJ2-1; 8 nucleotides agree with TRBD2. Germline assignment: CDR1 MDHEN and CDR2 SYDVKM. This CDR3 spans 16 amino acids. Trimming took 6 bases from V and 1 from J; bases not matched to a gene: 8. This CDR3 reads CASSSAGGGSYNEQFF. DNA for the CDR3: TGTGCCAGCAGCTCCGCGGGGGGCGGATCCTACAATGAGCAGTTCTTC.

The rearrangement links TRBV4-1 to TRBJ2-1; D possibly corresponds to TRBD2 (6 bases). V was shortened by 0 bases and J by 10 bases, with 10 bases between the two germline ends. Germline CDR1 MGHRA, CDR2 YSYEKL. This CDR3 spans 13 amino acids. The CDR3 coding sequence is TGCGCCAGCAGCCAAGAGGCGCTAGCGGAGCAGTTCTTC. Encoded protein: CASSQEALAEQFF.

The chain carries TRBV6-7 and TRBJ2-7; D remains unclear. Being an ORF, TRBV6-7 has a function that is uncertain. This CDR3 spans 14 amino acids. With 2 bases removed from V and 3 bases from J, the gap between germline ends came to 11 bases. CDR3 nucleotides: TGTGCCAGCAGTTACCGCCAGATCCTCTACGAGCAGTACTTC. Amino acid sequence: CASSYRQILYEQYF.

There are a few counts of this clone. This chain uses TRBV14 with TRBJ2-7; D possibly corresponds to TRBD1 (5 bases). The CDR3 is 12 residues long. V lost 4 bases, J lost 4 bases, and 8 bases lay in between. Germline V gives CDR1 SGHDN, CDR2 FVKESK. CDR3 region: CASSPQGYEQYF. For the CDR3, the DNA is TGTGCCAGCAGCCCGCAGGGTTACGAGCAGTACTTC.

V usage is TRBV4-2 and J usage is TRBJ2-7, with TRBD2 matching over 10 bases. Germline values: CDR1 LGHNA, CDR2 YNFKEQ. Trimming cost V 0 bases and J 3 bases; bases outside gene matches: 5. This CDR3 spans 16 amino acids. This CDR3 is CASSQEGSSGSYEQYF. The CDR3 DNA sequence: TGTGCCAGCAGCCAAGAAGGATCTAGCGGGAGCTACGAGCAGTACTTC.